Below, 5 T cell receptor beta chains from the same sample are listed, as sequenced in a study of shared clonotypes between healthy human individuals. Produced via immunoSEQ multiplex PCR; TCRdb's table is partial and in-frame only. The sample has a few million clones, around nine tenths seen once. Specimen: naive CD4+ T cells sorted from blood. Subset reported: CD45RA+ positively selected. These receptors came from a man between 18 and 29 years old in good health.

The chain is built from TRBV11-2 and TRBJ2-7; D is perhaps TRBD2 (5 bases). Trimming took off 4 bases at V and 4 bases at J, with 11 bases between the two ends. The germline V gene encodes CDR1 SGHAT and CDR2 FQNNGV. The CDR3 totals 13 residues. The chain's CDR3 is CASSSGREYEQYF. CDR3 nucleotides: TGTGCCAGCAGCTCCGGACGGGAATACGAGCAGTACTTC.

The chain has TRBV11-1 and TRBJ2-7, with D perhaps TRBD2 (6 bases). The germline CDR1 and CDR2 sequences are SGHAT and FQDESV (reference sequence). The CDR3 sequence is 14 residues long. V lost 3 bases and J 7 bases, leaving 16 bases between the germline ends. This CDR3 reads CASSLKLASGEQYF. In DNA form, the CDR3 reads TGTGCCAGCAGCTTGAAACTAGCCTCGGGTGAGCAGTACTTC.

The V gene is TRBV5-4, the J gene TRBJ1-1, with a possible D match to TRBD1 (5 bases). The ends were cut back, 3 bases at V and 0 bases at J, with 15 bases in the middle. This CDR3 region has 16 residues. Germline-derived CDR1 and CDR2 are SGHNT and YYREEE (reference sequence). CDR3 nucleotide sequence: TGTGCCAGCAGCTCATTCACAGGAGGCATGAACACTGAAGCTTTCTTT. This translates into CASSSFTGGMNTEAFF. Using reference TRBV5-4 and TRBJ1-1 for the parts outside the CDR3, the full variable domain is ETGVTQSPTHLIKTRGQQVTLRCSSQSGHNTVSWYQQALGQGPQFIFQYYREEENGRGNFPPRFSGLQFPNYSSELNVNALELDDSALYLCASSSFTGGMNTEAFFGQGTRLTVV.

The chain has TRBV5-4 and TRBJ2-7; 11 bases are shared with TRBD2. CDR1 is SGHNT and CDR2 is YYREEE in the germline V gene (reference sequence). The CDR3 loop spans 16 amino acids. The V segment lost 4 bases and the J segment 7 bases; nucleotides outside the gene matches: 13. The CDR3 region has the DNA TGTGCCAGCAGCCCTGTAGTGACTAGCGGGAATCGAGAGCAGTACTTC. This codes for CASSPVVTSGNREQYF.

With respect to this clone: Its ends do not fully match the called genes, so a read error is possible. CDR3 in DNA: TGTGCTAGCAGCTTAGGGCACATCCAAGAGACCCAGTACTTC. Translating gives CASSLGHIQETQYF. This chain joins TRBV7-7 and TRBJ2-5; D unclear. CDR3 size: 14 residues. Germline V gene lookup returns CDR1 SSHAT and CDR2 FNYEAQ (reference sequence).